What follows are 14 T cell receptor beta chains derived from one specimen sequenced in a study of blood T cell repertoires in COVID-19 (dated by TCRdb to the early 2020s). Receptors were amplified or captured by the immunoSEQ multiplex PCR assay. TCRdb took over this immuneACCESS table, retaining in-frame rearrangements with V and J assigned. Such tables are incomplete; in checked studies, under half of the missing clones stem from an unresolved V gene, and the remainder is unexplained. Here the sample has 150,000 to 200,000 clones; approximately 85% occur a single time. Of the sample, approximately 6.9% is held by the ten largest clones. The sequenced sample was peripheral blood. These receptors were obtained from an elderly man with COVID-19, enrolled during active disease.

The chain links TRBV5-5 to TRBJ2-5; possible D gene TRBD1, 7 bases. CDR3 size: 14 residues. CDR1 SGHKS and CDR2 YYEKEE come from the germline V gene (reference sequence). V lost 3 bases to trimming and J lost 5 bases, with 14 bases between them. The CDR3: CASSYTGEVETQYF. In DNA form, the CDR3 reads TGTGCCAGCAGCTATACAGGGGAGGTGGAGACCCAGTACTTC.

The chain employs TRBV6-5 and TRBJ2-1, with a weak D call TRBD1 (6 bases). The CDR3 spans 14 residues. V gave up 0 bases and J gave up 7 bases, with 10 bases separating them. Germline CDR1 reads MNHEY; CDR2 reads SVGAGI. The CDR3 DNA follows: TGTGCCAGCAGTTACTCGAGAGGGGGAAATGAGCAGTTCTTC. Its protein is CASSYSRGGNEQFF.

The chain joins TRBV11-2 to TRBJ2-1; maybe TRBD2 (7 bases). Per germline, CDR1 SGHAT and CDR2 FQNNGV. The ends were cut back, 0 bases at V and 7 bases at J, with 25 bases in the middle. This CDR3 has 19 amino acids. The CDR3 spells CASSLDGVGGGADKNEQFF. In DNA form, the CDR3 reads TGTGCCAGCAGCTTAGATGGTGTGGGAGGGGGGGCCGATAAGAATGAGCAGTTCTTC.

J is TRBJ1-1 and V is TRBV6-5; D is undetermined. In germline, CDR1 is MNHEY, CDR2 SVGAGI. This CDR3 has 12 residues. The ends were cut back, 5 bases at V and 1 base at J, with 5 bases in the middle. This CDR3 is CASSTANTEAFF. The CDR3 bases are TGTGCCAGCAGTACAGCGAACACTGAAGCTTTCTTT.

The chain links TRBV27 to TRBJ1-3, with D tentatively TRBD1 (6 bases). The V gene lost 5 bases and the J gene lost 2 bases, with 13 bases spanning the gap. Germline V gene data show CDR1 as MNHEY and CDR2 as SMNVEV (reference sequence). CDR3 length: 15 residues. CDR3 DNA sequence: TGTGCCAGCAGTAGATCAGGGGACCCTGGAAACACCATATATTTT. Translated: CASSRSGDPGNTIYF.

The chain joins TRBV6-2 or TRBV6-3 to TRBJ1-1; no clear D. The germline V gene has CDR1 MNHEY and CDR2 SVGEGT. The CDR3 length is 19 residues. V lost 0 bases to trimming and J lost 1 base, with 21 bases between them. Here the CDR3 reads CASSYSIGLNLPGNTEAFF. The CDR3 DNA is TGTGCCAGCAGTTACTCGATCGGACTGAATCTCCCTGGGAACACTGAAGCTTTCTTT.

The chain is built from TRBV28 and TRBJ1-2; 8 nucleotides match TRBD1. The CDR3 is made up of 13 amino acids. Germline CDR1 MDHEN, CDR2 SYDVKM. Trimming cost V 6 bases and J 3 bases; bases outside gene matches: 3. The CDR3 region is CASRQGGDYGYTF. CDR3 DNA sequence: TGTGCCAGCAGACAGGGGGGCGACTATGGCTACACCTTC.

The chain employs TRBV9 and TRBJ1-2; a possible D gene is TRBD1 (5 bases). Germline V lookup: CDR1 SGDLS, CDR2 YYNGEE. The CDR3 is 16 amino acids. V was shortened by 4 bases and J by 1 base, with 17 bases between the two germline ends. The CDR3 sequence is CASSPGEGRLNYGYTF. CDR3 bases: TGTGCCAGCAGCCCCGGGGAGGGGAGACTTAACTATGGCTACACCTTC.

V is TRBV6-1 and J is TRBJ1-5; D unresolved. This CDR3 is built from 14 residues. CDR1 and CDR2 (germline): MNHNS, SASEGT. Trimming shortened V by 2 bases and J by 4 bases, and 9 bases separated the two germline ends. The chain's CDR3 is CASSESWANQPQHF. For the CDR3, the DNA is TGTGCCAGCAGTGAATCGTGGGCAAATCAGCCCCAGCATTTT.

V is TRBV6-2 or TRBV6-3 and J is TRBJ2-2, with D possibly matching TRBD1 (6 bases). V was pared by 6 bases and J by 2 bases, with 19 bases between. Germline CDR1 and CDR2: MNHEY and SVGEGT. The length of the CDR3 is 17 residues. CDR3 DNA: TGTGCCAGCAGCTGGGCCGCCGGGACACCAAACACCGGGGAGCTGTTTTTT. Its protein is CASSWAAGTPNTGELFF.

CDR3 coding DNA: TGTGCCACCAGTGATTGGCCGGACACTCGCACAGATACGCAGTATTTT. The encoded protein is CATSDWPDTRTDTQYF. The chain carries TRBV24-1 and TRBJ2-3; maybe TRBD1 (5 bases). The CDR3 length is 16 residues. Trimming shortened V by 2 bases and J by 1 base, and 12 bases separated the two germline ends. The germline CDR1 and CDR2 sequences are KGHDR and SFDVKD.

The chain combines TRBV28 with TRBJ1-5, with TRBD1 matching over 9 bases. The CDR3 totals 18 residues. J gave up 0 bases and V 3 bases, and 9 bases lay outside the gene matches. Germline V gene data show CDR1 as MDHEN and CDR2 as SYDVKM. CDR3 loop: CASSLRDRAIYSNQPQHF. CDR3 nucleotide sequence: TGTGCCAGCAGTTTGCGGGACAGGGCCATATATAGCAATCAGCCCCAGCATTTT.

This chain connects TRBV6-1 to TRBJ2-7, with 7 bases lining up with TRBD1. V dropped 2 bases and J dropped 4; count of bases not matched to a gene: 11. The CDR3 totals 16 residues. Germline CDR1 MNHNS, CDR2 SASEGT. In nucleotides, the CDR3 is TGTGCCAGCAGTGAAAACAGGGGCGCAGTTAGGTACGAGCAGTACTTC. Translating it yields CASSENRGAVRYEQYF.

The gene calls are TRBV5-4 and TRBJ1-1, with TRBD1 as a possible D gene (6 bases). Germline V CDR1 and CDR2: SGHNT, YYREEE (reference sequence). V lost 3 bases, J lost 4 bases, and 19 bases lay in between. The CDR3 has 16 residues. The CDR3 bases are TGTGCCAGCAGCTCCCCCAGGGGAGATTGGGCCACTGAAGCTTTCTTT. It translates to CASSSPRGDWATEAFF. Drawing the rest from reference TRBV5-4 and TRBJ1-1, the complete variable domain is ETGVTQSPTHLIKTRGQQVTLRCSSQSGHNTVSWYQQALGQGPQFIFQYYREEENGRGNFPPRFSGLQFPNYSSELNVNALELDDSALYLCASSSPRGDWATEAFFGQGTRLTVV.